A selection of T cell receptor beta chains follows, all from one sample in a study of blood T cell repertoires in COVID-19. The repertoire was sequenced with immunoSEQ multiplex PCR; TCRdb's copy has only in-frame clones and lacks some. The data hold around 240,000 clones, with 86% observed a single time. The sample taken for sequencing was PBMCs or T cells enriched from blood (not recorded which). The receptor set was obtained from a woman aged 45 to 65 who had recovered from COVID-19. CDR3s include the opening cysteine and the closing phenylalanine or tryptophan. D genes are given only for firm matches. Size tells how often a clone was seen (once, few, many) or the class of an expanded clone, and some rows leave it out.

V gene: TRBV4-1; clone size: .; D gene: TRBD1; J gene: TRBJ1-5; CDR3 protein: CASSQDGDSNQPQHF; CDR3 DNA: TGCGCCAGCAGCCAAGACGGGGACAGTAATCAGCCCCAGCATTTT
V gene: TRBV15; clone size: .; D gene: TRBD2; J gene: TRBJ2-7; CDR3 protein: CATSRDLLAGGYEQYF; CDR3 DNA: TGTGCCACCAGCAGAGATCTGCTAGCGGGAGGCTACGAGCAGTACTTC
V gene: TRBV13; clone size: .; D gene: .; J gene: TRBJ2-5; CDR3 protein: CASSLFRGPYQETQYF; CDR3 DNA: TGTGCCAGCAGCTTATTCAGGGGCCCGTACCAAGAGACCCAGTACTTC
V gene: TRBV6-5; clone size: once; D gene: .; J gene: TRBJ1-5; CDR3 protein: CASSPSFPGPQHF; CDR3 DNA: TGTGCCAGCAGCCCAAGTTTCCCGGGGCCCCAGCATTTT
V gene: TRBV15; clone size: .; D gene: .; J gene: TRBJ1-1; CDR3 protein: CATTYRGGTEAFF; CDR3 DNA: TGTGCCACCACTTATAGGGGCGGCACTGAAGCTTTCTTT
V gene: TRBV25-1; clone size: .; D gene: .; J gene: TRBJ2-2; CDR3 protein: CASSVPGETGELFF; CDR3 DNA: TGTGCCAGCAGTGTCCCGGGAGAAACCGGGGAGCTGTTTTTT
V gene: TRBV5-1; clone size: .; D gene: .; J gene: TRBJ1-1; CDR3 protein: CASSLGRNTEAFF; CDR3 DNA: TGCGCCAGCAGCTTGGGCAGGAACACTGAAGCTTTCTTT
V gene: TRBV7-2; clone size: .; D gene: TRBD2; J gene: TRBJ2-3; CDR3 protein: CASSFGGGSNTQYF; CDR3 DNA: TGTGCCAGCAGCTTCGGCGGGGGGTCAAATACGCAGTATTTT
V gene: TRBV11-2; clone size: .; D gene: .; J gene: TRBJ1-4; CDR3 protein: CASKVGEFGEKQFF; CDR3 DNA: TGTGCCAGCAAGGTTGGAGAGTTTGGCGAAAAACAGTTTTTT
V gene: TRBV28; clone size: once; D gene: .; J gene: TRBJ1-5; CDR3 protein: CASSPPTGVVEPQHF; CDR3 DNA: TGTGCCAGCAGTCCCCCCACAGGCGTGGTAGAACCCCAGCATTTT
V gene: TRBV18; clone size: .; D gene: .; J gene: TRBJ2-7; CDR3 protein: CASSPSLGATASSYEQYF; CDR3 DNA: TGTGCCAGCTCACCCTCGTTAGGGGCGACAGCGAGCTCCTACGAGCAGTACTTC
V gene: TRBV2; clone size: .; D gene: .; J gene: TRBJ2-4; CDR3 protein: CASSDGLAKNIQYF; CDR3 DNA: TGTGCCAGCAGTGACGGGTTAGCCAAAAACATTCAGTACTTC
V gene: TRBV7-2; clone size: .; D gene: TRBD2; J gene: TRBJ2-1; CDR3 protein: CASRRGTSGRDEQFF; CDR3 DNA: TGTGCCAGCCGTAGAGGGACTAGCGGGAGGGATGAGCAGTTCTTC
V gene: TRBV28; clone size: .; D gene: TRBD2; J gene: TRBJ2-1; CDR3 protein: CASSFPLAGRNYEQFF; CDR3 DNA: TGTGCCAGCAGTTTTCCTCTAGCGGGACGGAACTATGAGCAGTTCTTC
V gene: TRBV18; clone size: .; D gene: TRBD1; J gene: TRBJ1-2; CDR3 protein: CASSQGADYGYTF; CDR3 DNA: TGTGCCAGCTCACAGGGGGCGGACTATGGCTACACCTTC
V gene: TRBV9; clone size: once; D gene: TRBD2; J gene: TRBJ2-5; CDR3 protein: CASSAGLGLAQETQYF; CDR3 DNA: TGTGCCAGCAGCGCTGGTTTGGGACTAGCGCAAGAGACCCAGTACTTC
V gene: TRBV4-3; clone size: .; D gene: TRBD1; J gene: TRBJ2-2; CDR3 protein: CASSRELAGTATGELFF; CDR3 DNA: TGCGCCAGCAGTCGAGAACTTGCCGGGACAGCCACCGGGGAGCTGTTTTTT
V gene: TRBV29-1; clone size: .; D gene: .; J gene: TRBJ1-4; CDR3 protein: CSVERLEINEKLFF; CDR3 DNA: TGCAGCGTTGAAAGGTTGGAGATTAATGAAAAACTGTTTTTT
V gene: TRBV9; clone size: .; D gene: .; J gene: TRBJ2-1; CDR3 protein: CASSQEGIRDNEQFF; CDR3 DNA: TGTGCCAGCAGCCAGGAGGGGATTCGGGACAATGAGCAGTTCTTC
V gene: TRBV19; clone size: .; D gene: TRBD1; J gene: TRBJ1-5; CDR3 protein: CASMDRDGQPQHF; CDR3 DNA: TGTGCCAGTATGGACAGGGACGGCCAGCCCCAGCATTTT
V gene: TRBV30; clone size: .; D gene: .; J gene: TRBJ1-1; CDR3 protein: CAWSVLPGTEAFF; CDR3 DNA: TGTGCCTGGAGTGTACTCCCCGGGACAGAAGCTTTCTTT